This TCR beta chain was recorded in a study of identical twins. Regarding the study as a whole: Memory repertoires showed no such pattern, whereas abundant cord blood beta clonotypes carried fewer insertions. Out-of-frame alpha sequences common to twins exhibited an excess of low generation probability.

Every sampled donor was Caucasian and healthy. A universal primer binding site was introduced by template switching. The final cDNA contained unique molecular identifiers. Using its own MiXCR run on the 5' RACE reads, TCRdb lists one record per CDR3 protein. The data hold approximately 680,000 distinct CDR3 sequences, with just over 7% observed a single time. This clonotype came up many times. What it recognizes is unknown. These data also formed part of another study, on yellow fever vaccine responses in identical twins.

The material sequenced was PBMCs. This TCR derives from a woman younger than 35 in good health.

The CDR3 nucleotides read TGTGCCAGCAGTTTAACTGGGGGGGCTTGGGAGACCCAGTACTTC. Translated: CASSLTGGAWETQYF. The chain joins TRBV12-3 or TRBV12-4 to TRBJ2-5, with D possibly being TRBD2 (7 bases). V was trimmed by 2 bases and J by 5 bases, leaving 15 bases between them. This CDR3 region has 15 residues.